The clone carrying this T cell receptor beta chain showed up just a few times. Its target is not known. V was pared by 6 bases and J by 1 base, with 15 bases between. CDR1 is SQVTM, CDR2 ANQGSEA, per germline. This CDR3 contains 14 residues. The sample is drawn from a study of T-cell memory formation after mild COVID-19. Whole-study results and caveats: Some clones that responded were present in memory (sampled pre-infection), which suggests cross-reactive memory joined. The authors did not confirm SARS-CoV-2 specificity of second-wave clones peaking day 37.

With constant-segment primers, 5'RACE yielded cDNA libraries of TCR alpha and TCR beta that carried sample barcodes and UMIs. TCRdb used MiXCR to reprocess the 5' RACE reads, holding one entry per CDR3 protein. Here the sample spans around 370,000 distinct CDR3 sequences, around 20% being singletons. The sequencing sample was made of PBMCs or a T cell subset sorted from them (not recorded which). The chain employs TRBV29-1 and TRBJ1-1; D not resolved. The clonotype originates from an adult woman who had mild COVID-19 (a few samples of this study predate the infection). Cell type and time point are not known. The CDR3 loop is CSVRSNPGNTEAFF. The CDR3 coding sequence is TGCAGCGTGAGAAGCAACCCGGGGAACACTGAAGCTTTCTTT.